Included here is one TCR beta chain sequence, with context. Clones were sequenced by immunoSEQ multiplex PCR, and TCRdb holds only the in-frame ones, with some missing. The table has around 2.5 million clones, over 85% seen once. The germline V gene encodes CDR1 SGDLS and CDR2 YYNGEE. V shed 0 bases, J shed 2 bases, and the junction held 22 bases outside the gene matches. There are 23 residues in the CDR3. This specimen belongs to a study of shared clonotypes between healthy human individuals. The rearrangement uses TRBV9 and TRBJ2-1; 11 bases are shared with TRBD2. Source material: naive CD4+ T cells from PBMCs. Subset reported: CD45RA+ positively selected. This TCR was sampled from a man between 18 and 29 years old in good health. Some clones in this sample may be carry-over from other donors' samples. Here the CDR3 reads CASSVGVSSGRAWMQLAYNEQFF. The DNA for the CDR3 is TGTGCCAGCAGCGTAGGGGTGAGTAGCGGGAGGGCCTGGATGCAGCTGGCCTACAATGAGCAGTTCTTC.